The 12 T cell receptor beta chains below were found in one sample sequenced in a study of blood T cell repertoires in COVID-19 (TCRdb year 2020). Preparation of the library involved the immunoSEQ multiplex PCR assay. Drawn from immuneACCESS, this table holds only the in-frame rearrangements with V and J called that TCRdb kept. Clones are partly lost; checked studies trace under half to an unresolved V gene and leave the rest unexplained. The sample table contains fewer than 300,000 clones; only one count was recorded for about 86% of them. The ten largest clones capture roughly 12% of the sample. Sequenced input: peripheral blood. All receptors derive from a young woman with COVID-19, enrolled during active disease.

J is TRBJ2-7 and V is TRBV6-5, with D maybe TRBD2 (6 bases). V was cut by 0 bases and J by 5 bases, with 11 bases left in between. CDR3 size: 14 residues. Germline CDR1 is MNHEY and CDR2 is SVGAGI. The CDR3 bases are TGTGCCAGCAGTTACTCCGAAGGGAGGCACGAGCAGTACTTC. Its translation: CASSYSEGRHEQYF.

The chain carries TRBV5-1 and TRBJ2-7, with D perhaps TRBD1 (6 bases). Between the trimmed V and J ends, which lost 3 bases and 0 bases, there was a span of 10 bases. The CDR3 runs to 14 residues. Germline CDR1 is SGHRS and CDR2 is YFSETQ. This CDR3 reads CASSSDSASYEQYF. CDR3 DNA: TGCGCCAGCAGCTCGGACAGCGCCTCCTACGAGCAGTACTTC.

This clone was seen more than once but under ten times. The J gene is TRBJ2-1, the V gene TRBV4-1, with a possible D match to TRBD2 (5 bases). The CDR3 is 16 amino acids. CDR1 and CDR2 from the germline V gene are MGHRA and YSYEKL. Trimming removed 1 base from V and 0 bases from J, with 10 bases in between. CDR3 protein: CASSQAPGNSYNEQFF. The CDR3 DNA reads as TGCGCCAGCAGCCAAGCTCCGGGGAACTCCTACAATGAGCAGTTCTTC.

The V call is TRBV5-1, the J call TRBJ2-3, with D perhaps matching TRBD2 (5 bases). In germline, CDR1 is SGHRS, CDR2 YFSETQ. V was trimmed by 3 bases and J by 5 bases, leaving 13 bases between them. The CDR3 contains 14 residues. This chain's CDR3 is CASSSSPNVDTQYF. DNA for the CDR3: TGCGCCAGCAGCTCTAGCCCCAACGTAGATACGCAGTATTTT.

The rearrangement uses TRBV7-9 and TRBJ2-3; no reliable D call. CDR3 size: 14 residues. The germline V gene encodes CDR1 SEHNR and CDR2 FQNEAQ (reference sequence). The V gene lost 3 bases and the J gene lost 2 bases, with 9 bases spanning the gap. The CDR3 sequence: CASSFSTNTDTQYF. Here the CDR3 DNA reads TGTGCCAGCAGCTTTAGCACCAACACAGATACGCAGTATTTT.

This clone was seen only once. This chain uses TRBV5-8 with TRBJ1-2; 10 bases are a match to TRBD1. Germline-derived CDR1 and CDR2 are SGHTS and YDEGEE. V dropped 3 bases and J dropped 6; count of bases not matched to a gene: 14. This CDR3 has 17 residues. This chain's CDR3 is CASSSGQGIPRFHGYTF. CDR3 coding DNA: TGTGCCAGCAGCTCGGGACAGGGGATCCCGCGGTTCCATGGCTACACCTTC. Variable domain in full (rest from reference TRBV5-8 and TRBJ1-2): EAGVTQSPTHLIKTRGQQATLRCSPISGHTSVYWYQQALGLGLQFLLWYDEGEERNRGNFPPRFSGRQFPNYSSELNVNALELEDSALYLCASSSGQGIPRFHGYTFGSGTRLTVV.

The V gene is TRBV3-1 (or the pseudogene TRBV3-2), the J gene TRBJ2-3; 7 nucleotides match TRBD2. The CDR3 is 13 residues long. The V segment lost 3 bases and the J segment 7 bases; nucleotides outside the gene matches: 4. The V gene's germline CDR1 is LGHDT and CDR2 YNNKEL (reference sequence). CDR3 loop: CASSQGGTYTQYF. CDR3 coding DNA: TGTGCCAGCAGCCAGGGGGGGACCTATACGCAGTATTTT.

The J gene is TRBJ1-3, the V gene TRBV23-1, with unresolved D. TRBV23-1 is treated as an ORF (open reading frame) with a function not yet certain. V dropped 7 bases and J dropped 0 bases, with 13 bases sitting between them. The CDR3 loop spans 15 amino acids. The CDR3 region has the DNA TGCGCCAGCACCTTCCCCACAACCTCTGGAAACACCATATATTTT. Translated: CASTFPTTSGNTIYF.

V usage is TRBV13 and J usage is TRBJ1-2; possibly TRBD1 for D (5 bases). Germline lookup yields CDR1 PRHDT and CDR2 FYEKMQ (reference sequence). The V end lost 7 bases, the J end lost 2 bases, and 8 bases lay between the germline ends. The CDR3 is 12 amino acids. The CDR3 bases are TGTGCCAGCAAGGGGATAAACTATGGCTACACCTTC. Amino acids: CASKGINYGYTF.

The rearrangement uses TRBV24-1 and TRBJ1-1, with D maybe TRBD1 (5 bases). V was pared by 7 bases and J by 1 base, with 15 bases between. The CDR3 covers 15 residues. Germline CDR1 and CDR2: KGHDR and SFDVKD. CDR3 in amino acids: CATRGRDGGNTEAFF. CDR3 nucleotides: TGTGCCACCAGGGGGAGAGACGGGGGGAACACTGAAGCTTTCTTT.

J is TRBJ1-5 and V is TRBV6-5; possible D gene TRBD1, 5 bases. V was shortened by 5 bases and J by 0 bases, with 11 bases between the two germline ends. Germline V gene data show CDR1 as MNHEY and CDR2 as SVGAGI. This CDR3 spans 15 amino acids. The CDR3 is CASSQQAFSNQPQHF. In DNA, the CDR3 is TGTGCCAGCAGTCAACAGGCTTTTAGCAATCAGCCCCAGCATTTT.

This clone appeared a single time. CDR3 in amino acids: CASSLARGPPEAFF. CDR3 DNA sequence: TGTGCCAGCAGCTTGGCCAGGGGGCCTCCCGAAGCTTTCTTT. This rearrangement joins TRBV7-2 to TRBJ1-1, with 8 bases matching TRBD1. From germline, CDR1 is SGHTA and CDR2 FQGNSA. With 3 bases clipped from V and 8 bases from J, the junction kept 8 bases outside the gene matches. This CDR3 comprises 14 residues.